The entry that follows covers one T cell receptor beta chain sequence. Its antigen is unidentified. The data belong to a study of cytomegalovirus exposure and HLA in healthy donors. Study-wide results and caveats: The authors judged a highly shared variant cluster likely a sequencing artifact.

The PCR was carried out with 60 Vbeta primers and 13 Jbeta primers. Profiled with immunoSEQ multiplex PCR; TCRdb holds only in-frame clones, not every one. The sample has about 120,000 clones; around 73% are singletons. Source material: PBMCs. This TCR was sampled from a woman aged 25 to 39 in good health and CMV-seropositive.

CDR3 amino acids: CASSRRDSTNEQYF. The CDR3 DNA is TGTGCCAGCAGCCGCCGGGACTCGACAAACGAGCAGTACTTC. The chain joins TRBV7-9 to TRBJ2-7; D possibly corresponds to TRBD2 (6 bases). The germline V gene has CDR1 SEHNR and CDR2 FQNEAQ (reference sequence). Trimming left V 5 bases short and J 5 bases short, with 16 bases between. This CDR3 comprises 14 residues. The full variable domain, completed using reference TRBV7-9 and TRBJ2-7, is DTGVSQNPRHKITKRGQNVTFRCDPISEHNRLYWYRQTLGQGPEFLTYFQNEAQLEKSRLLSDRFSAERPKGSFSTLEIQRTEQGDSAMYLCASSRRDSTNEQYFGPGTRLTVT.